This is a list of T cell receptor beta chains from one sample in a study of blood T cell repertoires in COVID-19. Assay used: immunoSEQ multiplex PCR; TCRdb lists only in-frame clones, some missing. The table has 87,000 or so clones, around 86% seen once. The sequenced material came from peripheral blood. The receptors come from an older woman with acute or convalescent COVID-19. The CDR3 runs from the conserved cysteine through the conserved F or W. A D gene is named only where the DNA matches it firmly. Expanded clones are given a class, and other clones once, few, many or no size at all.

.	TRBD1	TRBJ1-2	TRBV28	CASRSSTGPANYGYTF	TGTGCCAGCAGGAGCTCGACAGGGCCAGCTAACTATGGCTACACCTTC
once	.	TRBJ1-1	TRBV10-3	CAISENGPEAFF	TGTGCCATCAGTGAGAACGGTCCTGAAGCTTTCTTT
.	TRBD1	TRBJ1-2	TRBV6-6	CASSPDRVSNYGYTF	TGTGCCAGCAGTCCAGACAGGGTCTCTAACTATGGCTACACCTTC
.	.	TRBJ1-5	TRBV21-1	CASGPGNQPQHF	TGTGCCAGCGGCCCTGGCAATCAGCCCCAGCATTTT
.	.	TRBJ1-6	TRBV5-1	CASSLGLGDNSPLHF	TGCGCCAGCAGCCTCGGATTAGGGGATAATTCACCCCTCCACTTT
.	.	TRBJ1-1	TRBV11-2	CASSFPGLGSVAFF	TGTGCCAGCAGCTTCCCGGGGTTGGGAAGTGTAGCTTTCTTT
.	.	TRBJ1-1	TRBV6-6	CASRAGALEAFF	TGTGCCAGCAGGGCGGGGGCACTGGAAGCTTTCTTT
.	.	TRBJ2-5	TRBV18	CASSPGAQETQYF	TGTGCCAGCTCACCAGGGGCCCAAGAGACCCAGTACTTC
.	.	TRBJ1-1	TRBV14	CASSQDRRNTEAFF	TGTGCCAGCAGCCAAGATAGAAGGAACACTGAAGCTTTCTTT
.	.	TRBJ1-1	TRBV5-1	CASSIRLGGEDEAFF	TGCGCCAGCAGCATCCGCTTGGGAGGGGAGGATGAAGCTTTCTTT
.	.	TRBJ1-2	TRBV2	CASSDTRVIGYTF	TGTGCCAGCAGTGACACCAGGGTGATCGGCTACACCTTC
.	.	TRBJ1-2	TRBV14	CASSQETFPDSYGYTF	TGTGCCAGCAGCCAAGAGACTTTCCCGGACAGTTATGGCTACACCTTC
.	.	TRBJ1-1	TRBV7-6	CASSLRRETEAFF	TGTGCCAGCAGCTTAAGGAGGGAGACTGAAGCTTTCTTT
.	TRBD1	TRBJ1-3	TRBV5-1	CASSEGAAGNTIYF	TGCGCCAGCAGCGAGGGGGCTGCTGGAAACACCATATATTTT
.	.	TRBJ2-1	TRBV7-9	CASSPRLVTEQFF	TGTGCCAGCAGCCCCAGACTAGTCACTGAGCAGTTCTTC
.	.	TRBJ2-6	TRBV5-4	CASSPATVSGANVLTF	TGTGCCAGCAGCCCGGCCACAGTCTCTGGGGCCAACGTCCTGACTTTC
.	.	TRBJ1-2	TRBV19	CASSTAGGAYGYTF	TGTGCCAGTAGTACGGCCGGGGGGGCCTATGGCTACACCTTC
once	.	TRBJ2-2	TRBV19	CASTPQARLATGELFF	TGTGCCAGTACCCCCCAGGCTCGGCTAGCCACCGGGGAGCTGTTTTTT
.	TRBD1	TRBJ1-3	TRBV18	CASSQSQGAAGNTIYF	TGTGCCAGCTCACAATCTCAGGGGGCGGCAGGAAACACCATATATTTT
.	.	TRBJ1-1	TRBV5-1	CASSLGVRNTEAFF	TGCGCCAGCAGCTTAGGGGTCCGGAACACTGAAGCTTTCTTT
.	.	TRBJ1-5	TRBV19	CASSIVAGVSQPQHF	TGTGCCAGTAGTATTGTAGCAGGGGTATCCCAGCCCCAGCATTTT
.	TRBD2	TRBJ2-1	TRBV18	CASSPGLAGFGEQFF	TGTGCCAGCTCACCGGGACTAGCGGGGTTCGGTGAGCAGTTCTTC
.	.	TRBJ1-4	TRBV2	CASGGLNEKLFF	TGTGCCAGCGGTGGGCTTAATGAAAAACTGTTTTTT
.	.	TRBJ1-1	TRBV9	CASSTKPGQNTEAFF	TGTGCCAGCAGCACAAAACCGGGACAGAACACTGAAGCTTTCTTT
once	.	TRBJ2-5	TRBV10-3	CAISESGDRIEETQYF	TGTGCCATCAGTGAGTCAGGTGACAGAATCGAAGAGACCCAGTACTTC
once	TRBD1	TRBJ2-7	TRBV28	CASSPAPGQGPYEQYF	TGTGCCAGCAGTCCCGCTCCGGGACAGGGCCCCTACGAGCAGTACTTC
.	.	TRBJ1-6	TRBV25-1	CASSLGHPSSPLHF	TGTGCCAGCAGTCTTGGGCACCCTTCTTCACCCCTCCACTTT
.	.	TRBJ2-3	TRBV28	CASRSTDTQYF	TGTGCCAGCAGATCTACAGATACGCAGTATTTT
once	.	TRBJ2-7	TRBV11-3	CASSFSGAYEQYF	TGTGCCAGCAGCTTTTCCGGGGCCTACGAGCAGTACTTC
.	TRBD1	TRBJ1-2	TRBV12-3/TRBV12-4	CASSQGQSYGYTF	TGTGCCAGCAGTCAGGGACAGTCCTATGGCTACACCTTC
.	.	TRBJ2-3	TRBV29-1	CSTETRGGPDTDTQYF	TGCAGCACCGAAACCCGAGGGGGACCGGACACAGATACGCAGTATTTT
once	TRBD2	TRBJ2-5	TRBV5-1	CASSPRLAGPETQYF	TGCGCCAGCAGCCCGAGACTAGCGGGGCCTGAGACCCAGTACTTC
.	.	TRBJ2-7	TRBV5-1	CASSLGGGVLSYEQYF	TGCGCCAGCAGCTTGGGAGGAGGGGTCCTCTCCTACGAGCAGTACTTC
once	TRBD1	TRBJ1-1	TRBV5-1	CASSLGQGITEAFF	TGCGCCAGCAGCTTGGGACAGGGGATAACTGAAGCTTTCTTT
.	TRBD1	TRBJ1-4	TRBV28	CASSTWTGDREKLFF	TGTGCCAGCAGTACCTGGACAGGCGACAGGGAAAAACTGTTTTTT
once	TRBD1	TRBJ1-4	TRBV7-8	CASSRDRGNEKLFF	TGTGCCAGCAGCCGGGACAGAGGAAATGAAAAACTGTTTTTT